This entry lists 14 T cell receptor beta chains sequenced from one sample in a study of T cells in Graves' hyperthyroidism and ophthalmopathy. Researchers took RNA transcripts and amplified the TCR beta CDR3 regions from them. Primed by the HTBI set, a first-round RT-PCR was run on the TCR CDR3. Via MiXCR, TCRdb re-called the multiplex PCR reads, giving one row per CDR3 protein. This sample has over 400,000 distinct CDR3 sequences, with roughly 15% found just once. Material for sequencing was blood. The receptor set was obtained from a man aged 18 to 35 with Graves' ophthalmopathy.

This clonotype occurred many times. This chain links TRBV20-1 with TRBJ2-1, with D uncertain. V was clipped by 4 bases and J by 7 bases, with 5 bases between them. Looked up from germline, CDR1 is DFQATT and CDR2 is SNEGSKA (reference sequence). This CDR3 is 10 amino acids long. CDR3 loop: CSAIVNEQFF. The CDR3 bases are TGCAGTGCTATAGTGAATGAGCAGTTCTTC.

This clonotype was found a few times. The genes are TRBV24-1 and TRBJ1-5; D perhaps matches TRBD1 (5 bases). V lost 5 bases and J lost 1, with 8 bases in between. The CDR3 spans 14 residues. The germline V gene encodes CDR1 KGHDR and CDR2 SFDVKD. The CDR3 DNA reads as TGTGCCACCAGTGCAGGGCAAAGCAATCAGCCCCAGCATTTT. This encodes CATSAGQSNQPQHF.

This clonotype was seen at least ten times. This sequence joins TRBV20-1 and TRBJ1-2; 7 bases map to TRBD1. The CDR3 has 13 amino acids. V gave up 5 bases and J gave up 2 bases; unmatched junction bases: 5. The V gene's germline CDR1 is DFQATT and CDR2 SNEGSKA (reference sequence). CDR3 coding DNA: TGCAGTGCTCGGGAGGGGGCGAACTATGGCTACACCTTC. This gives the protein CSAREGANYGYTF.

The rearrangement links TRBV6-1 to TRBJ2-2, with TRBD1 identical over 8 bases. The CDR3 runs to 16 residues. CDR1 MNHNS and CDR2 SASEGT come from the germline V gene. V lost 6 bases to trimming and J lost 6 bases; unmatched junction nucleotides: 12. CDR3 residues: CASSPGQGGRPGELFF. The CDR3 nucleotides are TGTGCCAGCAGCCCCGGACAGGGAGGCCGCCCCGGGGAGCTGTTTTTT.

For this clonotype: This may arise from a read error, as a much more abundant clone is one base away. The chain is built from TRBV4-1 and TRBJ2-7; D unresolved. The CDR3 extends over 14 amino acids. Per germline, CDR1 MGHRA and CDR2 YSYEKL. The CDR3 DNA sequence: TGCGCCGGCAGCCAAGTAACAGCGTCCTACGAGCAGTACTTC. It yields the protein CAGSQVTASYEQYF.

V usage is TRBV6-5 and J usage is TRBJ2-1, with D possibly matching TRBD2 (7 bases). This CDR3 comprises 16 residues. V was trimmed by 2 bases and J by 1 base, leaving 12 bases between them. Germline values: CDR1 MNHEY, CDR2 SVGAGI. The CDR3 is CASSYTGGPSYNEQFF. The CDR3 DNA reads TGTGCCAGCAGTTACACCGGGGGGCCATCCTACAATGAGCAGTTCTTC.

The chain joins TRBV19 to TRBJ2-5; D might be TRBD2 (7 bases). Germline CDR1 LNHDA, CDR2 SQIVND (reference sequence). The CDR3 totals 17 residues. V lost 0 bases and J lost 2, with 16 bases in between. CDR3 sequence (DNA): TGTGCCAGTAGTATAGAGGGAGGGGGGCTAACGCAAGAGACCCAGTACTTC. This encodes CASSIEGGGLTQETQYF.

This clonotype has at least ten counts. This CDR3 is CARQTGRGPNQPQHF. In DNA, the CDR3 is TGTGCCCGCCAGACGGGGAGGGGTCCCAATCAGCCCCAGCATTTT. This chain links TRBV6-1 with TRBJ1-5, with a tentative D call TRBD1 (5 bases). The CDR3 consists of 15 residues. The germline V gene encodes CDR1 MNHNS and CDR2 SASEGT. Trimming left V 11 bases short and J 3 bases short, with 20 bases between.

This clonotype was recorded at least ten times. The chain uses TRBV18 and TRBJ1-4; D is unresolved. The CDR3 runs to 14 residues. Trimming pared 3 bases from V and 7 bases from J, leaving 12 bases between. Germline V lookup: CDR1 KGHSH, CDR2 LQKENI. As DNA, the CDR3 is TGTGCCAGCTCACCCGGGGTTTTGGCTGAAAAACTGTTTTTT. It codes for CASSPGVLAEKLFF.

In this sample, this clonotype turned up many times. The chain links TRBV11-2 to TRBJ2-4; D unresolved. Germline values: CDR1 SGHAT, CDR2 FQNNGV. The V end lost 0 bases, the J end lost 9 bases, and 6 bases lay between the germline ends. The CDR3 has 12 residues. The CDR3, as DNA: TGTGCCAGCAGCTTAGATCAGATCATTCAGTACTTC. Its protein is CASSLDQIIQYF.

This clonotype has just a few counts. The CDR3 loop reads CASSPGQAPYEQYF. The CDR3 DNA reads as TGTGCCAGCAGCCCCGGACAGGCGCCCTACGAGCAGTACTTC. This sequence joins TRBV3-1 and TRBJ2-7, with TRBD1 identical over 7 bases. Losses at the gene ends were 4 bases for V and 2 bases for J; bases not matched to a gene: 5. The CDR3 is 14 residues long. Germline CDR1 and CDR2: LGHDT and YNNKEL (reference sequence).

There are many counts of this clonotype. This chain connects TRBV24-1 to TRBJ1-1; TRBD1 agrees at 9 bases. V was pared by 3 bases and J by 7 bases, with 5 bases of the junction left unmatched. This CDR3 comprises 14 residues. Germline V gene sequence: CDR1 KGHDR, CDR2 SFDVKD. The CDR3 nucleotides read TGTGCCACCAGTGATAAGGGACAGGGAGTTGAAGCTTTCTTT. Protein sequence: CATSDKGQGVEAFF.

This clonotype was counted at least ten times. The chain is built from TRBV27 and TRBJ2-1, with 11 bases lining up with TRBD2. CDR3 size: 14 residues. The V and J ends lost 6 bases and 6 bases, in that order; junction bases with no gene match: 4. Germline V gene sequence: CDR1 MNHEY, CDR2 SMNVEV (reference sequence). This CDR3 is CASRLAGGINEQFF. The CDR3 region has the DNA TGTGCCAGCAGGCTAGCGGGGGGTATCAATGAGCAGTTCTTC.

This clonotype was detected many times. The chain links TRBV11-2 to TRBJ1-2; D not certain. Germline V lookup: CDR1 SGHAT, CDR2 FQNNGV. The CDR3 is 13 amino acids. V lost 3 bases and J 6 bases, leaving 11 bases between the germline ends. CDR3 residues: CASSFGLANGYTF. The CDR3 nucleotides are TGTGCCAGCAGCTTCGGTTTGGCGAATGGCTACACCTTC.